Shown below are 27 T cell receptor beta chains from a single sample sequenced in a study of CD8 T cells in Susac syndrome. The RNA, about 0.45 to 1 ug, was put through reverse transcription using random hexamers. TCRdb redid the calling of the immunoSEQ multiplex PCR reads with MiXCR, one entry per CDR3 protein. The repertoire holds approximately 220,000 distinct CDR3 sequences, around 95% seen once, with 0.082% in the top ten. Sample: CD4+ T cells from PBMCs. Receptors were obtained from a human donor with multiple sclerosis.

The CDR3 region is CASTRGLAGDNEQFF. In DNA, the CDR3 is TGTGCCAGCACCCGAGGACTAGCGGGGGACAATGAGCAGTTCTTC. The chain has TRBV7-2 and TRBJ2-1, with 13 nucleotides matching TRBD2. Germline V CDR1 and CDR2: SGHTA, FQGNSA. V shed 7 bases and J 5 bases; nucleotides not matched to a gene: 5. The length of the CDR3 is 15 residues.

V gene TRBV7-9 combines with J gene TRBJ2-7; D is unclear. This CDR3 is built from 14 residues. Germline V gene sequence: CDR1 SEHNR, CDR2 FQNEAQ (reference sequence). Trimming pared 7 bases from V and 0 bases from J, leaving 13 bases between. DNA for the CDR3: TGTGCCAGCATGTCGGGCAGTACCTCCTACGAGCAGTACTTC. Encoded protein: CASMSGSTSYEQYF.

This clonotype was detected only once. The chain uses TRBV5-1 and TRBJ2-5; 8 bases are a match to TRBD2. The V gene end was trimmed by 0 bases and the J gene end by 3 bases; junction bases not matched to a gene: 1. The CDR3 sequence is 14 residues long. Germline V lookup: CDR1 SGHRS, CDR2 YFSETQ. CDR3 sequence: CASSLVSGEETQYF. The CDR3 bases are TGCGCCAGCAGCTTGGTTAGCGGGGAAGAGACCCAGTACTTC.

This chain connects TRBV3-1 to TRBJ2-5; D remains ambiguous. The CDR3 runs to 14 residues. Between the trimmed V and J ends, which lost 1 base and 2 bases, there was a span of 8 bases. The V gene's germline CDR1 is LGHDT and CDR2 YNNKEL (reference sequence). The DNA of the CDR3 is TGTGCCAGCAGCCAAGTCCTTGGACAAGAGACCCAGTACTTC. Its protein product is CASSQVLGQETQYF.

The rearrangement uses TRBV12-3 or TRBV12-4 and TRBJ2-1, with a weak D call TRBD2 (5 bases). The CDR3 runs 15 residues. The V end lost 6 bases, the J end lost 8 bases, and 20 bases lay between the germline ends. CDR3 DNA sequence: TGTGCCAGCAGGCTGGACGGTCGACCGAGGGATGAGCAGTTCTTC. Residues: CASRLDGRPRDEQFF.

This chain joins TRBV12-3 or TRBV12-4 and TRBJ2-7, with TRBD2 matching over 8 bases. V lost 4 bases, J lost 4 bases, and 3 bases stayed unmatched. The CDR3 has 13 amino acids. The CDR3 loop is CASSWGGGYEQYF. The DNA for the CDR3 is TGTGCCAGCAGTTGGGGCGGGGGGTACGAGCAGTACTTC.

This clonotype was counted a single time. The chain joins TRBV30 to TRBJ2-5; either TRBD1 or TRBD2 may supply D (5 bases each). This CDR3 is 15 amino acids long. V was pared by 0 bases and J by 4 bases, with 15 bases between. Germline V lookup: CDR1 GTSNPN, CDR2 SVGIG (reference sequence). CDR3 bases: TGTGCCTGGAGTGTATCTCGGGACCGGGGAGAGACCCAGTACTTC. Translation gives CAWSVSRDRGETQYF.

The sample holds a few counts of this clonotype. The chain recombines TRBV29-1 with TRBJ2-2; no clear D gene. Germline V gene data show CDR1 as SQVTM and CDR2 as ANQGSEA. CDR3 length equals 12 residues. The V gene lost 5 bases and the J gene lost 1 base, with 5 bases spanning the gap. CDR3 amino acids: CSVSQNTGELFF. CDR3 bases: TGCAGCGTTTCCCAGAACACCGGGGAGCTGTTTTTT.

The CDR3 bases are TGTGCCAGCTCACCACCGGGACGACCAGACAGTGGCTACACCTTC. This translates into CASSPPGRPDSGYTF. The J gene is TRBJ1-2, the V gene TRBV18; maybe TRBD1 (5 bases). CDR1 and CDR2 (germline): KGHSH, LQKENI. Between the trimmed V and J ends, which lost 0 bases and 7 bases, there was a span of 15 bases. CDR3 size: 15 residues.

The CDR3 DNA reads TGCAGTGCTAGCCGGGACCTCGGAACCTACGAGCAGTACTTC. As protein: CSASRDLGTYEQYF. The chain links TRBV20-1 to TRBJ2-7; possibly TRBD1 or TRBD2 for D (5 bases each). Germline assignment: CDR1 DFQATT and CDR2 SNEGSKA (reference sequence). Trimming took 3 bases from V and 2 from J, leaving 14 bases between them. This CDR3 is 14 amino acids long.

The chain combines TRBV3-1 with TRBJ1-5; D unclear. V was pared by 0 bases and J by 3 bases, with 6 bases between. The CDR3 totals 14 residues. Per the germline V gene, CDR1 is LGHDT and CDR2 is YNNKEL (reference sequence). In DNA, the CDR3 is TGTGCCAGCAGCCAAGAAATGGTCAATCAGCCCCAGCATTTT. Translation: CASSQEMVNQPQHF. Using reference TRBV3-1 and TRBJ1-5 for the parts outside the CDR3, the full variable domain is DTAVSQTPKYLVTQMGNDKSIKCEQNLGHDTMYWYKQDSKKFLKIMFSYNNKELIINETVPNRFSPKSPDKAHLNLHINSLELGDSAVYFCASSQEMVNQPQHFGDGTRLSIL.

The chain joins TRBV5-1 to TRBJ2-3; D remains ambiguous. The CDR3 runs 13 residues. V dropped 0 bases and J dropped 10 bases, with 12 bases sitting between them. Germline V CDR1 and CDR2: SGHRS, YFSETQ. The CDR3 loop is CASSLETLHPQYF. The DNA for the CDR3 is TGCGCCAGCAGCTTGGAAACCCTCCACCCGCAGTATTTT.

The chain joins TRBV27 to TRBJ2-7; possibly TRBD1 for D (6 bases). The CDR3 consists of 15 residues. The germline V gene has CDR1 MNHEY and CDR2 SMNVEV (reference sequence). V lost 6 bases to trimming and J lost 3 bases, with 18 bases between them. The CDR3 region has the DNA TGTGCCAGCAGATTGGCCGGGACATTCAACTACGAGCAGTACTTC. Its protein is CASRLAGTFNYEQYF.

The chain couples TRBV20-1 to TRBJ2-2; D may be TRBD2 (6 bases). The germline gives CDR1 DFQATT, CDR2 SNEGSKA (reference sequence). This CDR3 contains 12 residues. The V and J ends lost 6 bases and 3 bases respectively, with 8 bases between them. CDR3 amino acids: CSAPGDTGELFF. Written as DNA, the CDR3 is TGCAGTGCCCCGGGAGACACCGGGGAGCTGTTTTTT.

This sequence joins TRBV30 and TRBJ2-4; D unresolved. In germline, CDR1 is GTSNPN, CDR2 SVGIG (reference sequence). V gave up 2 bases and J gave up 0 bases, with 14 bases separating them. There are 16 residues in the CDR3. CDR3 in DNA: TGTGCCTGGAGTCCTATGGGGAATGGAGCCAAAAACATTCAGTACTTC. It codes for CAWSPMGNGAKNIQYF.

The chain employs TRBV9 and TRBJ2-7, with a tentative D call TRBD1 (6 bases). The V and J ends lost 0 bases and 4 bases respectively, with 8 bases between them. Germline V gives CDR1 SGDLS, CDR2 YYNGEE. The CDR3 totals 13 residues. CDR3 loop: CASSVDGTYEQYF. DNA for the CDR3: TGTGCCAGCAGCGTAGACGGGACATACGAGCAGTACTTC.

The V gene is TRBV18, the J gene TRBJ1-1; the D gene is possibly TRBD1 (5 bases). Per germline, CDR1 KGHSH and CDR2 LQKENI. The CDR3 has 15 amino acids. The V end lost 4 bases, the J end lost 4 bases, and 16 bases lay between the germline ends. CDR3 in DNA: TGTGCCAGCTCACAGGGACGGATTTTGGGCACTGAAGCTTTCTTT. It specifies CASSQGRILGTEAFF.

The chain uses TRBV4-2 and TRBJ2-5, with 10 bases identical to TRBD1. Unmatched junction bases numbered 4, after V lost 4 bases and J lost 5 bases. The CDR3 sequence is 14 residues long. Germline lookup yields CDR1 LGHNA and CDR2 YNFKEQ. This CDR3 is CASSLRQGAETQYF. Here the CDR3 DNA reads TGTGCCAGCAGCCTTCGACAGGGGGCGGAGACCCAGTACTTC.

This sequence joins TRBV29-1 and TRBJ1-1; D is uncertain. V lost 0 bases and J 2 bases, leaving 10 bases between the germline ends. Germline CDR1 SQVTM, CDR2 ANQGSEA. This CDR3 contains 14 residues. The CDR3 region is CSVEEKGSNTEAFF. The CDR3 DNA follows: TGCAGCGTTGAAGAAAAAGGGTCCAACACTGAAGCTTTCTTT.

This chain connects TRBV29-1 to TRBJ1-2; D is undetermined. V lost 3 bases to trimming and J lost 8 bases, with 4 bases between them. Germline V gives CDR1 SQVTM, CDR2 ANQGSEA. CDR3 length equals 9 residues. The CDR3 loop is CSVDEGYTF. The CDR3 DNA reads TGCAGCGTTGATGAGGGCTACACCTTC.

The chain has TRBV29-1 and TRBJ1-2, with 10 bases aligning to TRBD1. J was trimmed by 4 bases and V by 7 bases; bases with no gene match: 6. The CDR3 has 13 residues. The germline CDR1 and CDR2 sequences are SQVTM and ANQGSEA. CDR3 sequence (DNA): TGCAGCGGCCAAGGACAGGGGGTCTATGGCTACACCTTC. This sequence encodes CSGQGQGVYGYTF.

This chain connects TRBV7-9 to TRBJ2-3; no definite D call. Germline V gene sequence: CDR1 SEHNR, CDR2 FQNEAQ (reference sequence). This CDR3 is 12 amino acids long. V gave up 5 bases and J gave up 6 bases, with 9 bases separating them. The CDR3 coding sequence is TGTGCCAGCAGCCCGACCTCCGATACGCAGTATTTT. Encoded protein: CASSPTSDTQYF.

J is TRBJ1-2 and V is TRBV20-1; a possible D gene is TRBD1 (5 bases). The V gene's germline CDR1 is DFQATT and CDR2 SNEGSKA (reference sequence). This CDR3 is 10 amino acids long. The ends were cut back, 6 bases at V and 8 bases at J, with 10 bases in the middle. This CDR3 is CSARTPGYTF. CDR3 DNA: TGCAGTGCAAGGACACCAGGCTACACCTTC.

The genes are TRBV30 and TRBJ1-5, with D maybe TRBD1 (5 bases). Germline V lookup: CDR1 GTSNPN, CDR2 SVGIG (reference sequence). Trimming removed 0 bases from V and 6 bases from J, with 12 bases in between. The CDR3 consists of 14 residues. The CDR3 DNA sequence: TGTGCCTGGAGTGTTGGGACCTCCGTTCAGCCCCAGCATTTT. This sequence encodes CAWSVGTSVQPQHF.

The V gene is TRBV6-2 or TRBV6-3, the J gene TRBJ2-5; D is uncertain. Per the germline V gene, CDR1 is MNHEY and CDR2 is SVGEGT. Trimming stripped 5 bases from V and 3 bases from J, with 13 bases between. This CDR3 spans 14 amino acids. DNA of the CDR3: TGTGCCAGCAGTGGCCCCCGTGGCGAAGAGACCCAGTACTTC. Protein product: CASSGPRGEETQYF.

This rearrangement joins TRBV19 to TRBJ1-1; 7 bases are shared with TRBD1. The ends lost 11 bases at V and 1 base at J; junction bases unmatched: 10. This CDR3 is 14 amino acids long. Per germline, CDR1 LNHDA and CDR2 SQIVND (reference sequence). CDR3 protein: CAVRGDSPNTEAFF. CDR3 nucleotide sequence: TGTGCCGTCAGGGGGGACAGCCCGAACACTGAAGCTTTCTTT.

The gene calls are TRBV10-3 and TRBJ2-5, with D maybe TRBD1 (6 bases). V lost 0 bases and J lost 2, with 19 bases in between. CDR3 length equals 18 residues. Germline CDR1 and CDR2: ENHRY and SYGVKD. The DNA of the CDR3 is TGTGCCATCAGTGAGTCGAGATCGGGACAATTGGGGCAAGAGACCCAGTACTTC. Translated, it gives CAISESRSGQLGQETQYF.